This T cell receptor beta chain originates from a study of cytomegalovirus exposure and HLA in healthy donors. Notes on the study in general: The study dropped some indistinguishable V segments, TRBV6-2 and TRBV6-3 among them.

The primer mix had 60 Vbeta and 13 Jbeta primers. The protocol was immunoSEQ multiplex PCR, while the TCRdb copy is restricted to in-frame clones and leaves out a portion. The sample consists of roughly 250,000 clones, approximately 84% of them appearing once. Despite likely unrecorded immune exposures, the donors were nominally healthy at the time of sampling. Turning to this clone: What it binds is unknown.

Germline CDR1 is SGHDT and CDR2 is YYEEEE. CDR3 length: 13 residues. Trimming stripped 4 bases from V and 6 bases from J, with 11 bases between. This chain joins TRBV5-6 and TRBJ1-5; no reliable D call. The source is a woman aged 40 to 55 in good health and CMV-seropositive. Sequencing was carried out using PBMCs. DNA for the CDR3: TGTGCCAGCAGCCCGCAGGAGGGTCAGCCCCAGCATTTT. It is translated as CASSPQEGQPQHF.